The entry below gives a single T cell receptor (beta chain) sequence along with its context. Its antigen remains unknown. The data originate from a study of cytomegalovirus exposure and HLA in healthy donors. Looking at the study overall: The roughly 120 validation repertoires used the same platform as the roughly 670 first-cohort repertoires (as reported by a later analysis).

Method: immunoSEQ multiplex PCR; TCRdb's copy keeps in-frame clones and lacks some. The sample lists some 150,000 clones, 89% occurring once. Findings and limits, study-wide: Researchers catalogued around 150 TCR beta chains as cytomegalovirus-associated. The classifier reportedly diagnosed cytomegalovirus status with high specificity and sensitivity.

Germline values: CDR1 SQVTM, CDR2 ANQGSEA. Trimming took off 6 bases at V and 2 bases at J, with 18 bases between the two ends. The CDR3 is 15 amino acids. V usage is TRBV29-1 and J usage is TRBJ2-3; D possibly corresponds to TRBD2 (6 bases). Sequencing was performed on PBMCs. The receptor was isolated from a woman under 30 in good health and CMV-seropositive. CDR3 DNA sequence: TGCAGCGTGCCTCGGGGGTGGCAGAACACAGATACGCAGTATTTT. Translating gives CSVPRGWQNTDTQYF.